There are a few counts of the clone carrying this T cell receptor (beta chain). What it recognizes is unknown. Germline CDR1 SEHNR, CDR2 FQNEAQ (reference sequence). V was pared by 10 bases and J by 2 bases, with 20 bases between. This CDR3 is 15 amino acids long. This table comes from immunoSEQ multiplex PCR, and its TCRdb copy is limited to in-frame clones, with some not included. The sample includes some 130,000 clones, 90% to 95% of them seen just once. The data derive from a study of T cell responses to AZD1222 COVID-19 vaccine. Study outcomes and limitations: Every sample of the repertoires postdated the peak T cell response. Clonal diversity may have been underestimated in mostly white British donors.

The TCR originated in an adult who received the AZD1222 COVID-19 vaccine. The V gene is TRBV7-9, the J gene TRBJ1-2, with no clear D. Here the sequenced sample was peripheral blood, taken 28 days after the second AZD1222 dose. The CDR3 loop is CATQPGAINNYGYTF. As DNA, the CDR3 is TGTGCCACTCAACCGGGCGCCATAAACAACTATGGCTACACCTTC.